These T cell receptor beta chains were read from a single sample in a study of T-cell reconstitution after alpha-beta-depleted transplantation in children. TCRdb recomputed calls from the PCR reads with MiXCR, one row per CDR3 protein. The sample consists of 530,000 or so distinct CDR3 sequences, 20% to 30% of them appearing once. Sequenced here: PBMCs, sampled before TCRalphabeta/CD19-depleted stem cell transplant. The receptors were gathered from a boy younger than two with Wiskott-Aldrich syndrome, due to receive a stem cell transplant. Both conserved end residues are part of each CDR3. The D gene is left open where the match is weak. Rows may omit the clone size; those that give it use once, few, many or a size class.

CDR3nt: TGTGCCAGCAGCTTAAGGTGGGAAGGCGAGACCCAGTACTTC
CDR3aa: CASSLRWEGETQYF
j_gene: TRBJ2-5
d_gene: NA
v_gene: TRBV7-2
abundance: NA

CDR3nt: TGTGCCAGCAGTTTTGGGGCAGCAGATGGCTACACCTTC
CDR3aa: CASSFGAADGYTF
j_gene: TRBJ1-2
d_gene: NA
v_gene: TRBV12-3/TRBV12-4
abundance: few

CDR3nt: TGTGCCAGCATGGGACTAGCCGGCGGGGAGCTGTTTTTT
CDR3aa: CASMGLAGGELFF
j_gene: TRBJ2-2
d_gene: TRBD2
v_gene: TRBV6-4
abundance: NA

CDR3nt: TGTGCCAGCAAGGGGGAGGGCTACAATGAGCAGTTCTTC
CDR3aa: CASKGEGYNEQFF
j_gene: TRBJ2-1
d_gene: NA
v_gene: TRBV12-3/TRBV12-4
abundance: NA

CDR3nt: TGCGCCAGCAGCCAACCCGGGACTCACGACGGGCAGTTCTTC
CDR3aa: CASSQPGTHDGQFF
j_gene: TRBJ2-1
d_gene: NA
v_gene: TRBV4-1
abundance: NA

CDR3nt: TGCAGCGTTGCTCTAGCGGGGGTTGGTAGTGGGACCCAGTACTTC
CDR3aa: CSVALAGVGSGTQYF
j_gene: TRBJ2-5
d_gene: TRBD2
v_gene: TRBV29-1
abundance: NA

CDR3nt: TGTGCCAGCACCAGGGGGGTAAGGCAGCCCCAGCATTTT
CDR3aa: CASTRGVRQPQHF
j_gene: TRBJ1-5
d_gene: TRBD1
v_gene: TRBV12-3/TRBV12-4
abundance: few

CDR3nt: TGTGCCAGCAGCCCTTCTCTGGGGTACATGCGGGAGCAGTACTTC
CDR3aa: CASSPSLGYMREQYF
j_gene: TRBJ2-7
d_gene: NA
v_gene: TRBV7-9
abundance: few

CDR3nt: TGTGCCAGCAGCGAAACTAGCGGGAGTCGACTTTACGAGCAGTACTTC
CDR3aa: CASSETSGSRLYEQYF
j_gene: TRBJ2-7
d_gene: TRBD2
v_gene: TRBV7-9
abundance: few

CDR3nt: TGTGCCAGCAGTCCCGACAGGGGGTTATGGGAGACCCAGTACTTC
CDR3aa: CASSPDRGLWETQYF
j_gene: TRBJ2-5
d_gene: TRBD1
v_gene: TRBV7-2
abundance: NA

CDR3nt: TGTGCGAGCATGGGAGGGGCAGGGGAGACCCAGTACTTC
CDR3aa: CASMGGAGETQYF
j_gene: TRBJ2-5
d_gene: TRBD2
v_gene: TRBV7-7
abundance: few

CDR3nt: TGCGCCAGCAGCCAGAAAGACAGGGTTTCCTACGAGCAGTACTTC
CDR3aa: CASSQKDRVSYEQYF
j_gene: TRBJ2-7
d_gene: TRBD1
v_gene: TRBV4-1
abundance: NA

CDR3nt: TGCAGTGCTAGAGGAGCGGGAGAGGTCGGGGAGCTGTTTTTT
CDR3aa: CSARGAGEVGELFF
j_gene: TRBJ2-2
d_gene: TRBD2
v_gene: TRBV20-1
abundance: NA

CDR3nt: TGTGCCAGCAGCTTAAATCTGTTGGAGCCCCAGCATTTT
CDR3aa: CASSLNLLEPQHF
j_gene: TRBJ1-5
d_gene: NA
v_gene: TRBV7-2
abundance: NA

CDR3nt: TGCAGCGTTGAAGAGGGCCCCACTGAAGCTTTCTTT
CDR3aa: CSVEEGPTEAFF
j_gene: TRBJ1-1
d_gene: NA
v_gene: TRBV29-1
abundance: NA